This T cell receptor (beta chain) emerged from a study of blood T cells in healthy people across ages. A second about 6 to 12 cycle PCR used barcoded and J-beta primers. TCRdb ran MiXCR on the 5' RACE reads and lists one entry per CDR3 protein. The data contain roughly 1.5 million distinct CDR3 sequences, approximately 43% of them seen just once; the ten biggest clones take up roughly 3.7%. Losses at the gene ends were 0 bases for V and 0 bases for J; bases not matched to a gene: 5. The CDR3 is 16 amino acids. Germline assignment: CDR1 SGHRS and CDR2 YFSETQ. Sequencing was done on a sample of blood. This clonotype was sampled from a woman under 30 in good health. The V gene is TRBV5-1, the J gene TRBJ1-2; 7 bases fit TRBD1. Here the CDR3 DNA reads TGCGCCAGCAGCTTGGGACAGGGAAGAGCTAACTATGGCTACACCTTC. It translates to CASSLGQGRANYGYTF.